The 24 T cell receptor beta chains given below trace back to one sample, sequenced in a study of shared clonotypes between healthy human individuals. TCRdb keeps only in-frame clones here, not all; method: immunoSEQ multiplex PCR. The top ten clones hold around 0.13% of a sample with roughly 2.4 million clones, around 95% of them seen once. Sequencing input: naive CD4+ T cells sorted from blood. Subset meaning: CD45RA+ positively selected. The origin of the receptors is a man aged 18 to 29 in good health.

V gene TRBV7-9 combines with J gene TRBJ2-5; D is perhaps TRBD2 (6 bases). V dropped 3 bases and J dropped 5 bases, with 13 bases sitting between them. The CDR3 spans 14 residues. Germline assignment: CDR1 SEHNR and CDR2 FQNEAQ (reference sequence). CDR3 region: CASSFRDWEETQYF. CDR3 in DNA: TGTGCCAGCAGCTTCCGGGACTGGGAGGAGACCCAGTACTTC.

J is TRBJ2-7 and V is TRBV5-4, with a possible D match to TRBD1 (5 bases). Germline lookup yields CDR1 SGHNT and CDR2 YYREEE (reference sequence). The germline V and J ends were trimmed by 5 bases and 0 bases, with 12 bases remaining between them. This CDR3 is 14 amino acids long. The CDR3 reads CASSYDSHSYEQYF. In nucleotides, the CDR3 is TGTGCCAGCAGTTATGACAGCCACTCCTACGAGCAGTACTTC.

Of note for this clone: This sample also contains other DNA sequences that code for the same CDR3. The chain uses TRBV5-4 and TRBJ2-1; possible D gene TRBD2, 6 bases. This CDR3 has 15 amino acids. The V gene lost 0 bases and the J gene lost 3 bases, with 10 bases spanning the gap. CDR1 is SGHNT and CDR2 is YYREEE in the germline V gene (reference sequence). Here the CDR3 DNA reads TGTGCCAGCAGCTTGGAGACTAGTGGCTACAATGAGCAGTTCTTC. As protein: CASSLETSGYNEQFF.

Note on this clone: Other DNA sequences in this sample translate to the same CDR3. The chain carries TRBV5-1 and TRBJ2-7; a possible D gene is TRBD2 (6 bases). Germline V gene lookup returns CDR1 SGHRS and CDR2 YFSETQ. Trimming shortened V by 0 bases and J by 0 bases, and 10 bases separated the two germline ends. This CDR3 has 15 amino acids. The CDR3, as DNA: TGCGCCAGCAGCTTGGTCCCGGGACTCTCCTACGAGCAGTACTTC. Amino acid sequence: CASSLVPGLSYEQYF.

The rearrangement joins TRBV7-9 to TRBJ2-2; 7 nucleotides match TRBD2. The CDR3 loop spans 14 amino acids. V shed 2 bases, J shed 4 bases, and the junction held 1 base outside the gene matches. From germline, CDR1 is SEHNR and CDR2 FQNEAQ (reference sequence). CDR3 residues: CASSLLAATGELFF. The CDR3 bases are TGTGCCAGCAGCTTACTAGCGGCCACCGGGGAGCTGTTTTTT.

As regards this clone: The sample holds other DNA sequences that translate to the same CDR3. The chain recombines TRBV10-3 with TRBJ1-1; D remains ambiguous. The CDR3 runs to 13 residues. V lost 8 bases and J lost 4, with 14 bases in between. Germline lookup yields CDR1 ENHRY and CDR2 SYGVKD. As DNA, the CDR3 is TGTGCCATCTCCGAAGACCGGGCCACTGAAGCTTTCTTT. Amino acids: CAISEDRATEAFF.

About this clone itself: At the DNA level, this CDR3 is encoded by other sequences in the same sample as well. The genes are TRBV18 and TRBJ2-7, with D uncertain. Germline V gives CDR1 KGHSH, CDR2 LQKENI. The CDR3 is 13 amino acids. V dropped 3 bases and J dropped 3 bases, with 9 bases sitting between them. Here the CDR3 DNA reads TGTGCCAGCTCACCGGGCAGCCTCTACGAGCAGTACTTC. Protein sequence: CASSPGSLYEQYF.

J is TRBJ2-7 and V is TRBV5-5; 12 bases fit TRBD2. Germline V gene lookup returns CDR1 SGHKS and CDR2 YYEKEE (reference sequence). The trim removed 1 base at V and 7 bases at J, leaving 6 bases unmatched. The CDR3 is made up of 15 amino acids. The CDR3 protein is CASSLLAGGPREQYF. The CDR3 coding sequence is TGTGCCAGCAGCTTGCTAGCGGGGGGGCCTCGAGAGCAGTACTTC.

This chain uses TRBV28 with TRBJ2-7; D not certain. This CDR3 is built from 17 residues. V was cut by 3 bases and J by 4 bases, with 22 bases left in between. Germline CDR1 is MDHEN and CDR2 is SYDVKM. For the CDR3, the DNA is TGTGCCAGCAGTTTTCAGTTCAATTTAGACCCCCTTTACGAGCAGTACTTC. It is translated as CASSFQFNLDPLYEQYF. The whole variable domain, filled in from reference TRBV28 and TRBJ2-7, reads DVKVTQSSRYLVKRTGEKVFLECVQDMDHENMFWYRQDPGLGLRLIYFSYDVKMKEKGDIPEGYSVSREKKERFSLILESASTNQTSMYLCASSFQFNLDPLYEQYFGPGTRLTVT.

The rearrangement links TRBV5-4 to TRBJ1-1; D is unresolved. This CDR3 spans 13 amino acids. Germline V gene sequence: CDR1 SGHNT, CDR2 YYREEE (reference sequence). V was pared by 0 bases and J by 6 bases, with 9 bases between. CDR3 residues: CASSLVGTPEAFF. The CDR3 nucleotides are TGTGCCAGCAGCTTGGTCGGCACCCCTGAAGCTTTCTTT. Filled out from reference TRBV5-4 and TRBJ1-1, the complete variable domain reads ETGVTQSPTHLIKTRGQQVTLRCSSQSGHNTVSWYQQALGQGPQFIFQYYREEENGRGNFPPRFSGLQFPNYSSELNVNALELDDSALYLCASSLVGTPEAFFGQGTRLTVV.

This chain uses TRBV29-1 with TRBJ2-3, with D perhaps TRBD1 (6 bases). Per germline, CDR1 SQVTM and CDR2 ANQGSEA. The CDR3 covers 15 residues. Deletions cut 5 bases from V and 0 bases from J, with 15 bases between. CDR3 DNA: TGCAGCGTTACCGGACAGACATCTAGCACAGATACGCAGTATTTT. Its protein is CSVTGQTSSTDTQYF.

J is TRBJ1-2 and V is TRBV7-2; D is undetermined. Trimming removed 1 base at V and 8 bases at J, with 11 bases between. Germline V gene sequence: CDR1 SGHTA, CDR2 FQGNSA. This CDR3 has 13 amino acids. CDR3 nucleotide sequence: TGTGCCAGCAGCTTAGATGGGCGGTGGGGCTACACCTTC. Translating it yields CASSLDGRWGYTF.

Concerning this clone itself: Other nucleotide sequences from this sample produce the same CDR3. The chain employs TRBV28 and TRBJ1-1, with D maybe TRBD1 (6 bases). V was trimmed by 3 bases and J by 4 bases, leaving 12 bases between them. The length of the CDR3 is 14 residues. Germline CDR1 and CDR2: MDHEN and SYDVKM. The CDR3 bases are TGTGCCAGCAGTTTGGGGGGCCTGGGCACTGAAGCTTTCTTT. This encodes CASSLGGLGTEAFF.

The rearrangement joins TRBV19 to TRBJ2-1; 13 nucleotides agree with TRBD2. Losses at the gene ends were 7 bases for V and 5 bases for J; bases not matched to a gene: 5. From germline, CDR1 is LNHDA and CDR2 SQIVND (reference sequence). CDR3 length: 15 residues. The chain's CDR3 is CASTPGLAGHNEQFF. CDR3 DNA sequence: TGTGCCAGTACCCCGGGACTAGCGGGGCACAATGAGCAGTTCTTC. Supplemented by reference TRBV19 and TRBJ2-1, the full variable domain reads DGGITQSPKYLFRKEGQNVTLSCEQNLNHDAMYWYRQDPGQGLRLIYYSQIVNDFQKGDIAEGYSVSREKKESFPLTVTSAQKNPTAFYLCASTPGLAGHNEQFFGPGTRLTVL.

The V and J genes are TRBV30 and TRBJ2-3; 8 nucleotides agree with TRBD1. Trimming cost V 2 bases and J 3 bases; bases outside gene matches: 10. Looked up from germline, CDR1 is GTSNPN and CDR2 is SVGIG (reference sequence). CDR3 length: 16 residues. The CDR3 region has the DNA TGTGCCTGGAGTCCAGGACAGGGTGGTTTAACAGATACGCAGTATTTT. It codes for CAWSPGQGGLTDTQYF. The whole variable domain, filled in from reference TRBV30 and TRBJ2-3, reads SQTIHQWPATLVQPVGSPLSLECTVEGTSNPNLYWYRQAAGRGLQLLFYSVGIGQISSEVPQNLSASRPQDRQFILSSKKLLLSDSGFYLCAWSPGQGGLTDTQYFGPGTRLTVL.

The J gene is TRBJ2-1, the V gene TRBV7-2; 7 positions agree with TRBD2. Trimming at V came to 4 bases and at J to 0 bases, leaving 6 bases not matched to a gene. CDR3 length: 16 amino acids. Germline loops: CDR1 SGHTA, CDR2 FQGNSA. CDR3 nucleotides: TGTGCCAGCAGCTCGGCGGGAGTTCCCTCCTACAATGAGCAGTTCTTC. Its translation is CASSSAGVPSYNEQFF.

The genes are TRBV15 and TRBJ2-5; D is ambiguous. Per the germline V gene, CDR1 is LNHNV and CDR2 is YYDKDF (reference sequence). The CDR3 sequence is 14 residues long. V dropped 0 bases and J dropped 5 bases, with 10 bases sitting between them. DNA of the CDR3: TGTGCCACCAGCAGAGATTTGGACGGCGAGACCCAGTACTTC. The encoded protein is CATSRDLDGETQYF.

V gene TRBV18 combines with J gene TRBJ1-2; D is uncertain. The CDR3 covers 15 residues. Between the trimmed V and J ends, which lost 1 base and 8 bases, there was a span of 17 bases. The germline CDR1 and CDR2 sequences are KGHSH and LQKENI. CDR3: CASSPLGVSLEGYTF. The CDR3 DNA follows: TGTGCCAGCTCACCACTTGGGGTGAGCTTGGAGGGCTACACCTTC. The full variable domain, in which reference TRBV18 and TRBJ1-2 provide the parts outside the CDR3, is NAGVMQNPRHLVRRRGQEARLRCSPMKGHSHVYWYRQLPEEGLKFMVYLQKENIIDESGMPKERFSAEFPKEGPSILRIQQVVRGDSAAYFCASSPLGVSLEGYTFGSGTRLTVV.

This clone was recorded only once. The chain has TRBV18 and TRBJ1-2; 9 bases map to TRBD1. CDR1 and CDR2 from the germline V gene are KGHSH and LQKENI. The CDR3 runs 15 residues. The V and J ends lost 5 bases and 5 bases, in that order; junction bases with no gene match: 9. CDR3 coding DNA: TGTGCCAGCTCAGGACCGGGACAGGGTGGATATGGCTACACCTTC. This encodes CASSGPGQGGYGYTF.

V and J are TRBV7-9 and TRBJ2-7; TRBD1 might be the D (5 bases). From germline, CDR1 is SEHNR and CDR2 FQNEAQ (reference sequence). The CDR3 is 14 residues long. The germline V and J ends were trimmed by 0 bases and 6 bases, with 12 bases remaining between them. The CDR3 loop is CASSLAGRVVEQYF. CDR3 in DNA: TGTGCCAGCAGCTTAGCGGGCAGGGTGGTCGAGCAGTACTTC.

This clone appeared a single time. The sample has other DNA sequences that encode this CDR3 too. The chain carries TRBV5-1 and TRBJ2-2, with D uncertain. The CDR3 consists of 15 residues. Trimming left V 0 bases short and J 0 bases short, with 6 bases between. Germline V gene data show CDR1 as SGHRS and CDR2 as YFSETQ. This CDR3 is CASSLGRSNTGELFF. The CDR3 DNA reads as TGCGCCAGCAGCTTGGGTAGGTCGAACACCGGGGAGCTGTTTTTT.

This clone was detected a few times. Other DNA sequences in this sample translate to the same CDR3. This sequence joins TRBV19 and TRBJ1-5; possible D gene TRBD1, 6 bases. Trimming removed 6 bases at V and 0 bases at J, with 9 bases between. CDR3 length: 14 residues. Germline V CDR1 and CDR2: LNHDA, SQIVND (reference sequence). DNA of the CDR3: TGTGCCAGTAGCCCAGGGGTTAGCAATCAGCCCCAGCATTTT. Its translation is CASSPGVSNQPQHF. The full variable domain, its missing parts supplied by reference TRBV19 and TRBJ1-5, is DGGITQSPKYLFRKEGQNVTLSCEQNLNHDAMYWYRQDPGQGLRLIYYSQIVNDFQKGDIAEGYSVSREKKESFPLTVTSAQKNPTAFYLCASSPGVSNQPQHFGDGTRLSIL.

The chain carries TRBV5-1 and TRBJ2-7, with 9 bases fitting TRBD2. Germline CDR1 is SGHRS and CDR2 is YFSETQ. CDR3 length: 15 residues. Trimming took 2 bases from V and 4 from J; bases not matched to a gene: 7. This chain's CDR3 is CASSFLAGPGYEQYF. CDR3 DNA sequence: TGCGCCAGCAGCTTCCTAGCGGGACCTGGGTACGAGCAGTACTTC.

A single count supports this clone. The V and J genes are TRBV6-6 and TRBJ1-1; no clear D. Germline CDR1 reads MNHNY; CDR2 reads SVGAGI (reference sequence). Between the trimmed V and J ends, which lost 4 bases and 1 base, there was a span of 7 bases. The CDR3 totals 13 residues. This chain's CDR3 is CASSSLGNTEAFF. The CDR3 DNA reads as TGTGCCAGCAGTTCCCTGGGGAACACTGAAGCTTTCTTT.